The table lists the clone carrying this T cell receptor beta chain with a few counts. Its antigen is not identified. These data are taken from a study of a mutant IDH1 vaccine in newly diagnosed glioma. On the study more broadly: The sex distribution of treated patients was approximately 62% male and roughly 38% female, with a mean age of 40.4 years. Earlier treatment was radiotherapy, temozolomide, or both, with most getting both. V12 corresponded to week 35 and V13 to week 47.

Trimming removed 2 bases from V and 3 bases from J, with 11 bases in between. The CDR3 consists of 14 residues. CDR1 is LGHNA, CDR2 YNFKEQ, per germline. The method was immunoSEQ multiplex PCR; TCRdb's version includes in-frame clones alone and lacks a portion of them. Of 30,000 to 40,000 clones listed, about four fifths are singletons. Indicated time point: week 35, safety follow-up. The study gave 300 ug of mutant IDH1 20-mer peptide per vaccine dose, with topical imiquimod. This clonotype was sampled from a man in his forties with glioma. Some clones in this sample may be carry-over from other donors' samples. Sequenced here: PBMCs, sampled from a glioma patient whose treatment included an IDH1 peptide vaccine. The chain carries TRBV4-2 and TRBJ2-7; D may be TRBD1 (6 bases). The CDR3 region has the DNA TGTGCCAGCAGCCAAACCCGGACAGACTACGAGCAGTACTTC. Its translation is CASSQTRTDYEQYF.